This TCR beta chain was found in a study of cytomegalovirus exposure and HLA in healthy donors. PCR was performed using 60 Vbeta and 13 Jbeta primers. Assay used: immunoSEQ multiplex PCR; TCRdb lists only in-frame clones, some missing. The table lists 90,000 to 150,000 clones, over 70% of them singletons. The V gene lost 5 bases and the J gene lost 1 base, with 9 bases spanning the gap. The CDR3 sequence is 14 residues long. Germline V gives CDR1 LNHDA, CDR2 SQIVND (reference sequence). Study results and limitations: Confirmation in vitro established that three CMV-associated chains were specific for CMV antigens. It was 150 or so TCR beta chains that were listed as cytomegalovirus-associated.

A note on this clone: What it binds is not known.

This clonotype originated in a woman between 18 and 29 years old in good health and CMV-seronegative. Sequenced: PBMCs. The chain links TRBV19 to TRBJ1-3; the D gene is possibly TRBD1 (5 bases). The CDR3: CASSSGGSGNTIYF. CDR3 nucleotides: TGTGCCAGTAGTTCGGGGGGGTCTGGAAACACCATATATTTT. Filled out from reference TRBV19 and TRBJ1-3, the complete variable domain reads DGGITQSPKYLFRKEGQNVTLSCEQNLNHDAMYWYRQDPGQGLRLIYYSQIVNDFQKGDIAEGYSVSREKKESFPLTVTSAQKNPTAFYLCASSSGGSGNTIYFGEGSWLTVV.